Listed here are 25 T cell receptor beta chains from one sample, sequenced in a study of blood T cell repertoires in COVID-19. Profiled with immunoSEQ multiplex PCR; TCRdb holds only in-frame clones, not every one. The table lists some 380,000 clones, roughly 87% of them singletons, with 2% to 2.5% in the top ten. The specimen sequenced was PBMCs or T cells enriched from blood (not recorded which). Receptors were obtained from a woman aged 40 to 50 with acute COVID-19.

This chain connects TRBV6-5 to TRBJ1-2; D unresolved. CDR3 length: 14 amino acids. Per the germline V gene, CDR1 is MNHEY and CDR2 is SVGAGI. V was clipped by 0 bases and J by 8 bases, with 13 bases between them. The CDR3 DNA follows: TGTGCCAGCAGTTACTCCCCCCCTAGTGAGGGCTACACCTTC. Its translation is CASSYSPPSEGYTF.

V is TRBV2 and J is TRBJ2-7; 10 bases are a match to TRBD1. CDR3 length: 13 amino acids. Trimming cost V 6 bases and J 10 bases; bases outside gene matches: 9. CDR1 and CDR2 (germline): SNHLY, FYNNEI. The CDR3 protein is CASRPGQGTNQYF. The CDR3, as DNA: TGTGCCAGCAGACCGGGACAGGGGACAAATCAGTACTTC.

V gene TRBV19 combines with J gene TRBJ2-1, with D possibly matching TRBD2 (6 bases). V was pared by 5 bases and J by 2 bases, with 16 bases between. Per germline, CDR1 LNHDA and CDR2 SQIVND (reference sequence). There are 16 residues in the CDR3. CDR3 sequence: CASSSARLVPYNEQFF. The CDR3 nucleotides read TGTGCCAGTAGTTCAGCTCGACTAGTCCCCTACAATGAGCAGTTCTTC.

V gene TRBV29-1 combines with J gene TRBJ1-2; the D is unclear. Trimming pared 5 bases from V and 7 bases from J, leaving 14 bases between. The CDR3 is 12 residues long. The germline V gene has CDR1 SQVTM and CDR2 ANQGSEA. The CDR3 DNA follows: TGCAGCGTTTCTTTTCGGGGTTCTGGCTACACCTTC. Protein sequence: CSVSFRGSGYTF.

The chain employs TRBV30 and TRBJ1-3, with 9 bases lining up with TRBD1. Germline CDR1 is GTSNPN and CDR2 is SVGIG (reference sequence). This CDR3 is built from 14 residues. V shed 4 bases and J 5 bases; nucleotides not matched to a gene: 6. The CDR3 nucleotides are TGTGCCTGGAAACGGGACAGGGTGAGAAACACCATATATTTT. Its translation is CAWKRDRVRNTIYF.

This clone occurred a few times. The genes are TRBV30 and TRBJ1-2; the D gene is possibly TRBD1 (6 bases). This CDR3 spans 12 amino acids. V was clipped by 5 bases and J by 4 bases, with 11 bases between them. CDR1 and CDR2 from the germline V gene are GTSNPN and SVGIG (reference sequence). The CDR3 is CAWEGGSYGYTF. CDR3 DNA sequence: TGTGCCTGGGAAGGGGGATCCTATGGCTACACCTTC.

The chain couples TRBV6-2 or TRBV6-3 to TRBJ2-7; TRBD1 is a possible D gene (6 bases). CDR1 and CDR2 from the germline V gene are MNHEY and SVGEGT. The CDR3 covers 14 residues. V was pared by 5 bases and J by 7 bases, with 18 bases between. CDR3 sequence (DNA): TGTGCCAGCAGTCGCCCGACAGGCCGCTTGGAGCAGTACTTC. Amino acids: CASSRPTGRLEQYF.

The chain is built from TRBV6-6 and TRBJ2-5; D perhaps matches TRBD1 (6 bases). Trimming took off 0 bases at V and 5 bases at J, with 10 bases between the two ends. The CDR3 is 14 amino acids. Germline V CDR1 and CDR2: MNHNY, SVGAGI (reference sequence). CDR3 DNA: TGTGCCAGCAGTTACTCACGGGACACCGAGACCCAGTACTTC. It yields the protein CASSYSRDTETQYF.

The chain employs TRBV2 and TRBJ2-7; D is unresolved. Trimming shortened V by 3 bases and J by 0 bases, and 12 bases separated the two germline ends. The CDR3 extends over 15 amino acids. The germline CDR1 and CDR2 sequences are SNHLY and FYNNEI. The CDR3 here is CASSDLYTDSYEQYF. CDR3 DNA sequence: TGTGCCAGCAGTGACCTATATACAGACTCCTACGAGCAGTACTTC.

A note on this clone: In the same sample, other DNA sequences code for this CDR3. The rearrangement links TRBV5-1 to TRBJ1-2; a weak D match, TRBD1 (5 bases). The CDR3 spans 13 residues. CDR1 and CDR2 from the germline V gene are SGHRS and YFSETQ. Deletions cut 3 bases from V and 3 bases from J, with 9 bases between. Here the CDR3 DNA reads TGCGCCAGCAGCTCGCAGGGTGACTATGGCTACACCTTC. It translates to CASSSQGDYGYTF.

This clone was observed once. CDR3: CASSLGKGRNTGELFF. The CDR3 nucleotides read TGTGCCAGCAGCTTAGGTAAAGGGAGAAACACCGGGGAGCTGTTTTTT. The chain is built from TRBV11-3 and TRBJ2-2; maybe TRBD2 (5 bases). The V end lost 1 base, the J end lost 2 bases, and 11 bases lay between the germline ends. The CDR3 sequence is 16 residues long. Germline CDR1 is SGHNT and CDR2 is YENEEA.

Turning to this clone: The junction departs from the called germline gene at one end, perhaps through a read error. The CDR3, as DNA: TGCGCCTGCAGCTCTGGACAGGGGGCCTACAATGAGCAGTTCTTC. Protein sequence: CACSSGQGAYNEQFF. This chain uses TRBV5-1 with TRBJ2-1, with 10 positions matching TRBD1. The CDR3 runs 15 residues. The germline V gene encodes CDR1 SGHRS and CDR2 YFSETQ.

J is TRBJ2-7 and V is TRBV5-8, with a tentative D call TRBD1 (5 bases). Trimming took 4 bases from V and 5 from J, leaving 16 bases between them. CDR3 length equals 14 residues. The V gene's germline CDR1 is SGHTS and CDR2 YDEGEE. CDR3 residues: CASSTDTSDDEQYF. In DNA, the CDR3 is TGTGCCAGCAGCACGGACACCAGTGACGACGAGCAGTACTTC.

The CDR3 reads CASSFTGNEQYF. The CDR3 DNA follows: TGTGCCAGCAGCTTTACAGGGAACGAGCAGTACTTC. The chain is built from TRBV12-3 or TRBV12-4 and TRBJ2-7; the D gene is possibly TRBD1 (6 bases). Trimming shortened V by 6 bases and J by 5 bases, and 11 bases separated the two germline ends. CDR3 length: 12 amino acids.

V gene TRBV30 combines with J gene TRBJ1-6; D possibly corresponds to TRBD1 (6 bases). V dropped 4 bases and J dropped 8 bases, with 9 bases sitting between them. This CDR3 comprises 12 residues. Germline CDR1 reads GTSNPN; CDR2 reads SVGIG (reference sequence). The CDR3 region is CAWNRQDSPLHF. The CDR3, as DNA: TGTGCCTGGAACCGACAGGATTCACCCCTCCACTTT. Full variable domain (missing parts from reference TRBV30 and TRBJ1-6): SQTIHQWPATLVQPVGSPLSLECTVEGTSNPNLYWYRQAAGRGLQLLFYSVGIGQISSEVPQNLSASRPQDRQFILSSKKLLLSDSGFYLCAWNRQDSPLHFGNGTRLTVT.

This chain uses TRBV4-1 with TRBJ1-3, with D unclear. The germline V gene has CDR1 MGHRA and CDR2 YSYEKL. CDR3 length: 21 residues. V gave up 4 bases and J gave up 2 bases, with 30 bases separating them. The CDR3 loop is CASSPLAWRRARNRTGNTIYF. In DNA form, the CDR3 reads TGCGCCAGCAGCCCCTTAGCCTGGCGGCGGGCCCGAAACCGGACTGGAAACACCATATATTTT.

The CDR3 DNA reads as TGCAGTGCAAAAATACCTACCGAAGCTTTCTTT. Translated, it gives CSAKIPTEAFF. The chain is built from TRBV20-1 and TRBJ1-1; D is uncertain. Per germline, CDR1 DFQATT and CDR2 SNEGSKA (reference sequence). The CDR3 covers 11 residues. Deletions cut 6 bases from V and 8 bases from J, with 13 bases between.

The V gene is TRBV27, the J gene TRBJ1-4, with D maybe TRBD1 (5 bases). Germline CDR1 MNHEY, CDR2 SMNVEV (reference sequence). V lost 8 bases to trimming and J lost 6 bases, with 10 bases between them. The CDR3 runs 12 residues. CDR3 region: CASGGEDEKLFF. CDR3 nucleotides: TGTGCCAGCGGAGGGGAAGATGAAAAACTGTTTTTT.

As for this clone: The sample carries other DNA sequences with the same CDR3. The chain couples TRBV18 to TRBJ2-7; no clear D. Trimming stripped 2 bases from V and 3 bases from J, with 5 bases between. This CDR3 is built from 12 residues. From germline, CDR1 is KGHSH and CDR2 LQKENI. In DNA form, the CDR3 reads TGTGCCAGCTCACCAAACGGCTACGAGCAGTACTTC. As protein: CASSPNGYEQYF.

The chain joins TRBV19 to TRBJ1-1, with 7 bases fitting TRBD1. Germline V lookup: CDR1 LNHDA, CDR2 SQIVND (reference sequence). This CDR3 comprises 16 residues. The V segment lost 5 bases and the J segment 4 bases; nucleotides outside the gene matches: 13. Written as DNA, the CDR3 is TGTGCCAGTAGTTCTCGACAGGGAGGAGAGGTCACTGAAGCTTTCTTT. Amino acids: CASSSRQGGEVTEAFF.

This chain links TRBV2 with TRBJ1-5, with D possibly matching TRBD1 (6 bases). Trimming took off 11 bases at V and 3 bases at J, with 17 bases between the two ends. CDR3 size: 14 residues. CDR1 is SNHLY and CDR2 is FYNNEI in the germline V gene. The DNA of the CDR3 is TGTGCCGTCAATGGGGGGGGGCTCAATCAGCCCCAGCATTTT. Amino acid sequence: CAVNGGGLNQPQHF.

The V and J genes are TRBV23-1 and TRBJ2-6; D is undetermined. TRBV23-1 is marked as an open reading frame, function uncertain. The CDR3 spans 19 residues. Trimming took off 2 bases at V and 0 bases at J, with 17 bases between the two ends. CDR3: CASSQESGRPSSGANVLTF. The CDR3 nucleotides read TGCGCCAGCAGTCAAGAGTCCGGCAGGCCGAGCTCTGGGGCCAACGTCCTGACTTTC.

This clone has ten or more counts. The CDR3 DNA sequence: TGTGCCAGCAGCCGCTCGGACAGGGGGAACACTGAAGCTTTCTTT. It encodes CASSRSDRGNTEAFF. The genes are TRBV7-9 and TRBJ1-1; 9 bases match TRBD1. The CDR3 has 15 residues. V was clipped by 5 bases and J by 1 base; unmatched bases: 5. Germline V gene data show CDR1 as SEHNR and CDR2 as FQNEAQ (reference sequence).

This chain links TRBV3-1 (or the pseudogene TRBV3-2) with TRBJ1-5; 9 bases are a match to TRBD1. Looked up from germline, CDR1 is LGHDT and CDR2 is YNNKEL (reference sequence). There are 14 residues in the CDR3. The ends lost 2 bases at V and 15 bases at J; junction bases unmatched: 11. CDR3 region: CASSQSRTGDPLHF. CDR3 coding DNA: TGTGCCAGCAGCCAATCGCGGACAGGGGACCCTCTGCATTTT.

The J gene is TRBJ2-2, the V gene TRBV7-9; a possible D gene is TRBD1 (6 bases). Looked up from germline, CDR1 is SEHNR and CDR2 is FQNEAQ (reference sequence). This CDR3 has 14 amino acids. Trimming took off 5 bases at V and 3 bases at J, with 10 bases between the two ends. This CDR3 is CASSDWTDTGELFF. The DNA of the CDR3 is TGTGCCAGCAGCGACTGGACAGACACCGGGGAGCTGTTTTTT. Combining the CDR3 with reference TRBV7-9 and TRBJ2-2 gives the whole variable domain DTGVSQNPRHKITKRGQNVTFRCDPISEHNRLYWYRQTLGQGPEFLTYFQNEAQLEKSRLLSDRFSAERPKGSFSTLEIQRTEQGDSAMYLCASSDWTDTGELFFGEGSRLTVL.